The clone carrying this T cell receptor beta chain was observed a few times. Its cognate antigen is unknown. Each sample yielded at least 6 million isolated PBMCs. This entry comes from a study of blood T cells in healthy people across ages. Through a sample-barcoded 5' primer and a J-beta primer mix, a second PCR was run for 7 to 11 cycles. A minimum of 3 million CDR3-containing paired-end reads was obtained for each sample. TCRdb re-called the 5' RACE reads with MiXCR, one entry per CDR3 protein. The sample includes some 700,000 distinct CDR3 sequences, 20% to 25% of them seen just once. CDR1 is SGDLS, CDR2 YYNGEE, per germline. The V and J ends lost 1 base and 3 bases respectively, with 12 bases between them. CDR3 size: 15 residues. Notes on the study in general: Not knowing donor CMV status may have confounded expanded clonotype changes. More naive CD4+ cells and higher diversity marked long-lived donors relative to aged donors.

Sequencing used blood. The sequence came from a man aged 65-85 years in good health. The V call is TRBV9, the J call TRBJ2-3; D gene ambiguous. In DNA form, the CDR3 reads TGTGCCAGCAGCGTAACACCCGGCAGTACAGATACGCAGTATTTT. Translating it yields CASSVTPGSTDTQYF.